The text below deals with one TCR beta chain. No cognate antigen has been identified for it. Per-nucleotide qualities are absent, and no much larger clonotype sits a single base away. Another Seattle source contributed samples from volunteer blood donors who had recovered from COVID-19. Whole blood was collected in K2EDTA tubes by collaborating institutions according to the institutions' own protocols. Collaborator samples were shipped for TCRbeta analysis as frozen whole blood, isolated PBMCs, or DNA extracted from either sample type. TCRbeta CDR3 regions were amplified from genomic DNA by means of the immunoSEQ Assay, a bias-controlled multiplex PCR. In the source study's methods: The number of nucleated cells in each sample was estimated from the amplification of reference gene primers within the assay. To quantify the absolute abundance of each unique TCRbeta CDR3 rearrangement, sequence reads were collapsed and filtered. For each sample, productive Simpson clonality was calculated by taking the square root of Simpson's diversity index across productive rearrangements. As stored in TCRdb, this immuneACCESS dataset retains in-frame rearrangements with V and J assigned. A fraction of the clones does not appear; measured against another copy, unresolved V genes explain less than half of the discrepancy, and the remainder lacks a known reason. The V and J calls and the clone size are those of that table, but D and trimming were determined from the DNA. Counted in this sample were about 260,000 clones; around 82% of them appeared once. The top ten hold 7.5% to 10% of the sample.

The data are from a study of blood T cell repertoires in COVID-19 (dated by TCRdb to 2020 to 2022). Context from the whole study: The collaborator samples originated in the United States, Italy and Spain and spanned the acute and convalescent phases of COVID-19. The material from the prospective study consisted of cDNA or gDNA derived from T cells, B-cell-depleted T cells, or PBMCs. Subjects who had been exposed to COVID-19, were actively infected with it, or had recovered from it provided the deeply sampled blood TCRbeta repertoires that made up the dataset. The repertoires were released in a freely available public database meant as a resource for research on the immune response to SARS-CoV-2. The samples were drawn from two sources: the first 160 participants of the ongoing ImmuneRACE study, and 1,200 or so subjects contributed by 6 global collaborators. Nearly every sample came with metadata listing a de-identified subject ID, COVID-19 status, age in years and sex. Where HLA class I and class II types were available, the types were taken from metadata supplied by the sample provider, not from assay-based typing. General findings and caveats noted by the study authors: The quantity of clinical and demographic metadata differed by source and by participant and was supplied without curation.

The germline ends are 10 bases apart after V is trimmed by 0 bases and J by 1 base. CDR1 and CDR2 are drawn from the germline V gene: MNHEY, SVGAGI. From cysteine to phenylalanine, the CDR3 is 16 amino acids long. Here the CDR3 DNA is all that survives: 48 bases in frame from base 1. The receptor's source is a woman in her forties or fifties who had recovered from COVID-19. The rearranged chain carries TRBV6-5 and TRBJ1-3, with the D gene too uncertain to name. The specimen was peripheral blood. In nucleotides, the sequence is TGTGCCAGCAGTTACTCTTGGGCACGGTCTGGAAACACCATATATTTT. Translated, it gives CASSYSWARSGNTIYF.